This TCR gamma chain comes out of a study of gamma-delta T cells after stem cell transplantation. For this clone: The amino acid sequence in TCRdb belongs to a much larger clone and departs from this DNA's translation at residues 5 and 6, likely a sequencing read error; the sequence shown is translated from the DNA. Other DNA sequences from this sample encode an identical CDR3 as well.

TCRdb re-called the RT-PCR reads with CATT. The sample carries some 1,100 gamma-chain clones, roughly 26% recorded once. Material for sequencing was gamma-delta T cells. The TCR was taken from a human donor. It is not recorded whose cells these are; they may come from a transplant donor.

As DNA, the CDR3 is TGTGCCACCTGGGAAGCTTATTATAAGAAACTCTTT. It specifies CATWEAYYKKLF. The chain uses TRGV4 and TRGJ1 or TRGJ2. As TCRdb names no J gene, one was assigned here on the basis of a DNA match to germline. J was trimmed by 3 bases and V by 4 bases; bases with no gene match: 3. The CDR3 has 12 amino acids. CDR1 is EGSTGY, CDR2 YDSYTSSV, per germline.